Shown below are 28 T cell receptor beta chains from a single sample sequenced in a study of tumor and adjacent non-tumor tissue in lung cancer. The template was RNA from unsorted bulk tissue. TCRbeta libraries were built with three rounds of nested PCR, modified from ARM-PCR. TCRdb ran MiXCR on the multiplex PCR reads and lists one entry per CDR3 protein. The sample records about 200,000 distinct CDR3 sequences, 60% to 75% being singletons. Sequencing input: lung tumor tissue. Receptors originate from a man in his sixties with non-small cell lung cancer.

As regards this clonotype: A much bigger clone sits one base away, suggesting this may be a read error. The chain couples TRBV6-5 to TRBJ2-1; 11 nucleotides match TRBD2. V trimming: 0 bases; J trimming: 4 bases; junction bases outside the gene matches: 2. This CDR3 contains 16 residues. The germline gives CDR1 MNHEY, CDR2 SVGAGI. CDR3 region: CASSYSLAGGYNEQFF. In DNA form, the CDR3 reads TGTGCCAGCAGTTACTCCTTAGCGGGAGGGTACAATGAGCAGTTCTTC.

This chain uses TRBV6-2 or TRBV6-3 with TRBJ1-3; possible D gene TRBD1, 6 bases. Germline V CDR1 and CDR2: MNHEY, SVGEGT. The ends were cut back, 7 bases at V and 8 bases at J, with 18 bases in the middle. This CDR3 is built from 14 residues. The CDR3 loop reads CASNRDIGGHTIYF. In DNA form, the CDR3 reads TGTGCCAGCAATCGGGACATCGGAGGACACACCATATATTTT.

V and J are TRBV12-5 and TRBJ2-7; tentative D call: TRBD1 (5 bases). The length of the CDR3 is 15 residues. The V and J ends lost 1 base and 2 bases respectively, with 12 bases between them. Looked up from germline, CDR1 is LGHNT and CDR2 is FRNRAP. The CDR3, as DNA: TGTGCTAGTGGTTTGGCAGGTACAGGTGCCTACGAGCAGTACTTC. It codes for CASGLAGTGAYEQYF.

On this clonotype itself: A much larger clone differs by one base, so this may be a read error. V is TRBV12-3 or TRBV12-4 and J is TRBJ2-2; D call uncertain. The CDR3 consists of 13 residues. CDR3 in amino acids: CARSLPNTGELFF. In DNA form, the CDR3 reads TGTGCCAGAAGTTTACCGAACACCGGGGAGCTGTTTTTT.

Notes on this clonotype: A clone one base away is much larger, so this may be a read error. V gene TRBV20-1 combines with J gene TRBJ2-1; D tentatively reads TRBD1 or TRBD2 (5 bases each). CDR1 and CDR2 (germline): DFQATT, SNEGSKA (reference sequence). This CDR3 comprises 13 residues. V lost 4 bases to trimming and J lost 7 bases, with 14 bases between them. CDR3 loop: CSATGTAKNEQFF. DNA for the CDR3: TGCAGTGCTACCGGGACGGCGAAGAATGAGCAGTTCTTC.

On this clonotype: At one end the junction does not follow the germline gene, possibly because of a read error. The chain couples TRBV11-3 to TRBJ2-7; D not certain. CDR1 is SGHNT and CDR2 is YENEEA in the germline V gene. CDR3 size: 13 residues. Here the CDR3 DNA reads TGTGCTAGCAGCTTAGGGATGTGGAACAAGCAGTACTTC. It is translated as CASSLGMWNKQYF.

About this clonotype itself: One end of the junction varies from germline; a read error may be responsible. The V call is TRBV5-1, the J call TRBJ2-1, with 7 bases lining up with TRBD2. The CDR3 sequence is 15 residues long. Germline V lookup: CDR1 SGHRS, CDR2 YFSETQ. The CDR3 loop reads CASSLRLAVYNEQFF. CDR3 nucleotide sequence: TGCGCCAGTAGCTTGAGGCTAGCGGTCTACAATGAGCAGTTCTTC.

This clonotype came up a few times. CDR3 loop: CASSPRLGGYYEQYF. The CDR3 coding sequence is TGCGCCAGCAGCCCCAGACTAGGAGGGTATTACGAGCAGTACTTC. This chain joins TRBV4-3 and TRBJ2-7, with D possibly being TRBD2 (6 bases). V lost 4 bases and J lost 4, with 17 bases in between. Germline lookup yields CDR1 LGHNA and CDR2 YSLEER. CDR3 size: 15 residues.

In this sample, this clonotype turned up a few times. The V and J genes are TRBV5-1 and TRBJ2-5; 7 bases map to TRBD2. Losses at the gene ends were 4 bases for V and 2 bases for J; bases not matched to a gene: 8. The CDR3 is 15 residues long. Germline assignment: CDR1 SGHRS and CDR2 YFSETQ. In DNA form, the CDR3 reads TGCGCCAGCAGCATTACACCCGGGGGGCAAGAGACCCAGTACTTC. Amino acid sequence: CASSITPGGQETQYF.

The chain couples TRBV11-2 to TRBJ2-5; the D is unclear. V was cut by 7 bases and J by 3 bases, with 12 bases left in between. This CDR3 region has 13 residues. Germline V gene sequence: CDR1 SGHAT, CDR2 FQNNGV. CDR3 in DNA: TGTGCCAGCAACTCTACACGTGAAGAGACCCAGTACTTC. Translated: CASNSTREETQYF. Full variable domain (rest looked up from reference TRBV11-2 and TRBJ2-5): EAGVAQSPRYKIIEKRQSVAFWCNPISGHATLYWYQQILGQGPKLLIQFQNNGVVDDSQLPKDRFSAERLKGVDSTLKIQPAKLEDSAVYLCASNSTREETQYFGPGTRLLVL.

CDR3 amino acids: CSAMGWTSGSEARYNEQFF. The CDR3, as DNA: TGCAGTGCTATGGGTTGGACTAGCGGGAGCGAGGCCCGATACAATGAGCAGTTCTTC. The V and J genes are TRBV20-1 and TRBJ2-1, with 13 bases that match TRBD2. There are 19 residues in the CDR3. V shed 4 bases, J shed 4 bases, and the junction held 16 bases outside the gene matches. In germline, CDR1 is DFQATT, CDR2 SNEGSKA (reference sequence).

Comment on this clonotype: A much larger clone lies a single base off, so this may be a read error. CDR3 sequence reads: CASSLCGAANTGELFF. The CDR3 region has the DNA TGCGCCAGCAGCTTGTGCGGAGCAGCGAACACCGGGGAGCTGTTTTTT. The J gene is TRBJ2-2, the V gene TRBV5-1; D is ambiguous. The CDR3 runs to 16 residues. CDR1 and CDR2 from the germline V gene are SGHRS and YFSETQ. The ends were cut back, 1 base at V and 0 bases at J, with 10 bases in the middle.

The chain recombines TRBV29-1 with TRBJ1-6; D gene uncertain. V lost 7 bases and J 9 bases, leaving 16 bases between the germline ends. CDR3 length: 13 amino acids. CDR1 is SQVTM, CDR2 ANQGSEA, per germline. The CDR3 here is CSAAVASASPLHF. CDR3 nucleotides: TGCAGCGCAGCAGTGGCGTCTGCTTCACCCCTCCACTTT.

This sequence joins TRBV20-1 and TRBJ1-6; no reliable D call. CDR1 is DFQATT, CDR2 SNEGSKA, per germline (reference sequence). The CDR3 contains 13 residues. The V gene lost 0 bases and the J gene lost 17 bases, with 17 bases spanning the gap. CDR3 residues: CSARDFYENPIHF. CDR3 DNA: TGCAGTGCTAGAGATTTTTACGAGAACCCCATCCACTTT.

Note on this clonotype: This likely comes from a read error, as the CDR3 has no conserved phenylalanine or tryptophan at its end. This chain connects TRBV11-3 to TRBJ2-2; a weak D match, TRBD2 (6 bases). The CDR3 contains 15 residues. Germline V gives CDR1 SGHNT, CDR2 YENEEA. CDR3 loop: CASRRDSVNTVELFS. CDR3 sequence (DNA): TGTGCCAGCAGACGGGACTCTGTGAACACCGTGGAGCTGTTTTCT.

This chain uses TRBV5-1 with TRBJ2-3, with D possibly being TRBD1 (6 bases). Trimming shortened V by 5 bases and J by 6 bases, and 19 bases separated the two germline ends. CDR3 length equals 15 residues. The germline CDR1 and CDR2 sequences are SGHRS and YFSETQ. Here the CDR3 DNA reads TGCGCCAGCAGTGCAGGGGACGGCGGTGGTGATACGCAGTATTTT. It codes for CASSAGDGGGDTQYF. Complete variable domain (other parts from reference TRBV5-1 and TRBJ2-3): KAGVTQTPRYLIKTRGQQVTLSCSPISGHRSVSWYQQTPGQGLQFLFEYFSETQRNKGNFPGRFSGRQFSNSRSEMNVSTLELGDSALYLCASSAGDGGGDTQYFGPGTRLTVL.

Remarks on this clonotype: At one boundary the junction diverges from the germline segment, which might be a read error. The rearrangement uses TRBV20-1 and TRBJ2-2; D might be TRBD1 or TRBD2, each matching 5 bases. Germline V gene lookup returns CDR1 DFQATT and CDR2 SNEGSKA (reference sequence). This CDR3 spans 14 amino acids. The CDR3 bases are TGCATTGCTAGAGCGAACAGGTCCACCGGGGAGCTGTTATTT. Its protein product is CIARANRSTGELLF.

Regarding this clonotype: A much larger clone sits a single nucleotide away, making a read error possible. The chain recombines TRBV11-2 with TRBJ2-2, with 10 bases aligning to TRBD2. Germline V gene lookup returns CDR1 SGHAT and CDR2 FQNNGV. The CDR3 covers 15 residues. Written as DNA, the CDR3 is TGTGTCAGCAGCTTGGCTAGCGGGGGAACCGGGGAGCTGTTTTTT. Residues: CVSSLASGGTGELFF. Based on the CDR3 plus reference TRBV11-2 and TRBJ2-2, the full variable domain is EAGVAQSPRYKIIEKRQSVAFWCNPISGHATLYWYQQILGQGPKLLIQFQNNGVVDDSQLPKDRFSAERLKGVDSTLKIQPAKLEDSAVYLCVSSLASGGTGELFFGEGSRLTVL.

Note on this clonotype: Because the CDR3 is missing its conserved closing phenylalanine or tryptophan, this is likely a read error. It is unclear where the CDR3 begins or ends on the DNA, so no DNA is shown, and the CDR3 is as TCRdb lists it. The chain links TRBV12-3 or TRBV12-4 to TRBJ2-1; TRBD1 is the table's D call and was not checked against the DNA. The CDR3 region is 16 residues in length, termini included. The CDR3 sequence: CTSSPLAGAHYNEQFV.

The V gene is TRBV20-1, the J gene TRBJ2-7; D is undetermined. V dropped 5 bases and J dropped 4 bases, with 9 bases sitting between them. Germline V gene data show CDR1 as DFQATT and CDR2 as SNEGSKA (reference sequence). The CDR3 has 11 amino acids. As DNA, the CDR3 is TGCAGTGCTCCGACCGAGTACGAGCAGTACTTC. It specifies CSAPTEYEQYF.

On this clonotype: The CDR3 end shows no conserved phenylalanine or tryptophan, and so a read error is likely. The chain employs TRBV20-1 and TRBJ1-5, with D maybe TRBD1 (6 bases). In germline, CDR1 is DFQATT, CDR2 SNEGSKA (reference sequence). The CDR3 has 12 amino acids. V was clipped by 4 bases and J by 6 bases, with 10 bases between them. The CDR3 DNA reads as TGCAGTGCTACTCAGGGGACTCAGCCCCAGCATCAT. Encoded protein: CSATQGTQPQHH.

This clonotype has more than one count but fewer than ten. The junction shows a germline mismatch at one end, possibly a read error. The chain uses TRBV10-1 and TRBJ1-1; D is unresolved. The CDR3 sequence is 13 residues long. Per germline, CDR1 WNHNN and CDR2 SYGVQD (reference sequence). This CDR3 reads CTSSDAGNTEAFF. CDR3 coding DNA: TGCACCAGCAGTGATGCCGGGAACACTGAAGCTTTCTTT.

As for this clonotype: The conserved final phenylalanine or tryptophan is absent from the CDR3, which likely points to a read error. This chain uses TRBV20-1 with TRBJ1-4, with D perhaps TRBD1 (5 bases). The length of the CDR3 is 13 residues. Germline V gives CDR1 DFQATT, CDR2 SNEGSKA (reference sequence). V was clipped by 5 bases and J by 5 bases, with 12 bases between them. CDR3 amino acids: CSAEGLKNEKLFL. The CDR3 DNA is TGCAGTGCTGAGGGACTGAAGAATGAAAAACTGTTTCTT.

Ten or more counts support this clonotype. The chain recombines TRBV4-3 with TRBJ2-5; 9 bases fit TRBD1. The germline V gene has CDR1 LGHNA and CDR2 YSLEER. The ends lost 3 bases at V and 5 bases at J; junction bases unmatched: 1. The CDR3 consists of 13 residues. Here the CDR3 DNA reads TGCGCCAGCAGCCAGACAGGGGGGGAGACCCAGTACTTC. It yields the protein CASSQTGGETQYF.

A word on this clonotype: A much larger clone is a single base away; this may be a read error. The chain links TRBV4-1 to TRBJ2-7; D is unresolved. The germline V gene has CDR1 MGHRA and CDR2 YSYEKL. V shed 0 bases and J shed 3 bases, with 15 bases lying between them. CDR3 size: 16 residues. The CDR3 DNA reads as TGCGCCAGCAGCCAAGATATGACGTTCCCTCGCTACGAGCAGTACTTC. Protein sequence: CASSQDMTFPRYEQYF.

Turning to this clonotype: No conserved phenylalanine or tryptophan ends this CDR3, so it is likely a read error. V usage is TRBV11-1 and J usage is TRBJ2-1, with 11 bases aligning to TRBD2. Germline CDR1 is SGHAT and CDR2 is FQDESV (reference sequence). The CDR3 is 17 residues long. CDR3 residues: CANSESYSGGAYNGQFL. The CDR3 DNA is TGTGCCAACAGCGAATCTTATAGCGGGGGGGCCTACAATGGGCAGTTCCTC.

Turning to this clonotype: At one boundary the junction diverges from the germline segment, which might be a read error. The rearrangement uses TRBV6-4 and TRBJ2-7; TRBD2 agrees at 8 bases. This CDR3 comprises 15 residues. The germline V gene encodes CDR1 MRHNA and CDR2 SNTAGT. The CDR3 protein is CANSDSKLAAYEQYF. In DNA, the CDR3 is TGTGCCAACAGTGACTCAAAACTAGCGGCCTACGAGCAGTACTTC.

This clonotype has just a few counts. An end of the junction does not agree with germline; a read error may underlie this. The J gene is TRBJ2-5, the V gene TRBV5-4; D uncertain. The CDR3 is 14 amino acids. The germline CDR1 and CDR2 sequences are SGHNT and YYREEE (reference sequence). CDR3 sequence: CASSLGQSQESQYF. DNA of the CDR3: TGTGCCAGCAGCTTGGGTCAGTCTCAAGAGAGCCAGTACTTC.